This TCR beta chain was obtained from a study of T-cell reconstitution after alpha-beta-depleted transplantation in children. About this clonotype itself: Its matching antigen is unknown.

Study-level points and caveats: The main origin of T-cell counts and diversity one year after transplant was newly produced T cells. Certain patients had high TCRbeta diversity at day 60, and it came from recipient T cells and thymic progenitors that survived. Reported findings indicate that, about two months after transplant, alpha-beta T cells came from several hundred expanded clones, which were derived from non-depleted graft cells.

Library preparation (for TCRbeta) was performed with unique molecular identifiers. Each CDR3 protein is one row after TCRdb ran MiXCR on the PCR reads. The sample lists about 830,000 distinct CDR3 sequences, about 16% seen once, with roughly 5% in the top ten. CDR1 SGHAT and CDR2 FQDESV come from the germline V gene (reference sequence). The CDR3 sequence is 14 residues long. With 0 bases removed from V and 4 bases from J, the gap between germline ends came to 9 bases. The sequences come from PBMCs, mostly from graft donor cells, collected 360 days after TCRalphabeta/CD19-depleted stem cell transplant. The chain couples TRBV11-1 to TRBJ1-2; maybe TRBD1 (6 bases). The sequence was obtained from a male patient aged 5 to 17 who had a stem cell transplant for acute lymphoblastic leukemia, so the T cells may come from the graft donor. The CDR3 spells CASSLALQGYGYTF. Here the CDR3 DNA reads TGTGCCAGCAGCTTAGCGCTACAGGGCTATGGCTACACCTTC.